This T cell receptor beta chain was recovered during a study of graft-versus-host responses after intestinal transplantation. Study summary: As for transplant type, recipients had multivisceral, liver-intestinal, or isolated intestinal grafts. Anti-thymocyte globulin induction, then tacrolimus and steroids for 3 to 4 years, went to all recipients. Study outcomes and limitations: GvH clones were identified in recipient marrow, with some first appearing in ileum or blood.

The germline gives CDR1 GTSNPN, CDR2 SVGIG (reference sequence). Trimming cost V 1 base and J 4 bases; bases outside gene matches: 7. The CDR3 totals 15 residues. Concerning this clone: Its matching antigen is unknown.

Data came from immunoSEQ multiplex PCR; TCRdb stores just in-frame clones and leaves some out. The sample records about 39,000 clones, 93% being singletons. The sequencing used unstimulated CD8+ T cells sorted from spleen or lymph node cells, collected before transplant. This sequence joins TRBV30 and TRBJ2-7, with TRBD2 matching 10 bases. The TCR was taken from a human donor who was the organ donor for an intestinal transplant. The CDR3 loop reads CAWSEGLARSYEQYF. CDR3 bases: TGTGCCTGGAGTGAGGGACTAGCGAGATCTTACGAGCAGTACTTC.